This TCR beta chain derives from a study of T cell responses to AZD1222 COVID-19 vaccine (dated by TCRdb to about 2021). For context, the study as a whole: A total of 230 to 250 trial participants underwent TCR sequencing, of whom roughly 210 received two doses of AZD1222 and about 26 received two doses of the MenACWY control vaccine. Trial participants were enrolled by age into subgroups of 18-55, 56-69 and 70-plus years, and approximately 150, 30 and 60 TCR-sequenced participants, respectively, were included in these subgroups.

This clone occurred once. Its antigen has not been determined. Base quality data are lacking; no much larger clone is found one base away. The intended sense of this specimen's time point label: baseline before first vaccination. According to the study, the label for this sample's treatment or condition signals: meningococcal conjugate vaccine given as trial control. Vaccinee samples came from UK trials COV001 and COV002, including a single-blind randomized controlled phase 2/3 trial of AZD1222 (ChAdOx1 nCoV-19) in healthy adults. For TCRbeta chain sequencing, PBMC samples were collected from trial participants at day 0 and at day 28 after the second dose. The CDR3 regions of human TCRbeta chains were analyzed by immunosequencing. The original methods were these. TCRs in the repertoires were matched against a reference library of SARS-CoV-2-specific TCRs that had been generated with the MIRA antigen-specificity platform. Breadth meant the fraction of unique TCRs that were SARS-CoV-2-associated, whereas depth meant the fraction of total T cells that were SARS-CoV-2-associated. Using the MIRA data, each spike-specific TCR was mapped to the spike region that the TCR reacts to and placed in a CD4 or CD8 class. Log10-transformed breadth and depth values were compared by one-way ANOVA with Sidak's multiple comparisons tests. What TCRdb holds here is the immuneACCESS table cut down to in-frame rearrangements. Part of the clones is not present; checked against another copy, under half of the missing clones reflect an unresolved V gene, and the others are unexplained. D and trimming were read from the DNA, whereas the V and J calls and clone size are those reported in that table. This sample lists 140,000 to 150,000 clones; approximately 78% were detected once. The top ten hold less than 5% of the sample.

General study outcomes and caveats: Because no samples from the day 14 peak response were available, repertoires could be characterized only after the peak T cell response. After two AZD1222 doses, spike-specific TCR breadth and depth were significantly higher than at day 0 and than in MenACWY recipients. Epitopes outside the regions mutated in the B.1.351 and B.1.1.7 variants were reportedly recognized by nearly half of the unique spike-specific TCRs. Vaccine-associated CD4 TCRs spanned the whole spike protein, with dominant responses in regions 160-218 and 743-854. In the small 56-69-year group, the increase in depth fell short of significance, most likely because of low power. Participants were mostly white British, with more females than males. The authors suggested clonal diversity may have been underestimated. Conclusions about previously exposed vaccinees are limited because only six or seven AZD1222 recipients were SARS-CoV-2 seropositive at baseline.

The sample here was peripheral blood, taken on day 0 of MenACWY control vaccination. This sequence was found in an adult in good health.

The CDR3 loop reads CATGGGGNTIYF. The DNA sequence is as follows: TGTGCCACAGGGGGTGGCGGAAACACCATATATTTT. The V and J genes are TRBV3-1 (or the pseudogene TRBV3-2) and TRBJ1-3; the central 7 bases match TRBD1. From V the trimming removes 10 bases and from J it removes 4 bases, while the gene matches leave 4 bases of the junction unaccounted for. The CDR3 has 12 amino acids, counting the end cysteine and phenylalanine. Just the 36-base CDR3 DNA is kept, in frame starting at base 1. Reading the germline V gene (reference sequence) gives CDR1 LGHDT and CDR2 YNNKEL.